These 18 T cell receptor beta chains originate from one sample sequenced in a study of blood T cell repertoires in COVID-19. Sequenced by immunoSEQ multiplex PCR; TCRdb stores in-frame clones only, minus some. The sample shows about 360,000 clones, more than 75% of them seen only once. Sequencing was done on a sample of PBMCs or T cells enriched from blood (not recorded which). The source of these receptors is a man aged 30 to 39 who had recovered from COVID-19.

This chain uses TRBV9 with TRBJ1-2; D is unclear. Trimming took off 4 bases at V and 6 bases at J, with 10 bases between the two ends. Germline CDR1 reads SGDLS; CDR2 reads YYNGEE. The CDR3 is made up of 12 amino acids. For the CDR3, the DNA is TGTGCCAGCAGCCATTCGGGGAATGGCTACACCTTC. Amino acids: CASSHSGNGYTF.

This clone has only a few counts. The rearrangement joins TRBV3-1 (or the pseudogene TRBV3-2) to TRBJ1-1, with D tentatively TRBD1 (5 bases). Germline V gives CDR1 LGHDT, CDR2 YNNKEL (reference sequence). The CDR3 totals 17 residues. V lost 0 bases, J lost 6 bases, and 20 bases lay in between. In nucleotides, the CDR3 is TGTGCCAGCAGCCAAGATCATAGGGCAGGGCCCCGGGCTGAAGCTTTCTTT. Residues: CASSQDHRAGPRAEAFF.

The rearrangement uses TRBV19 and TRBJ2-2; a possible D gene is TRBD2 (5 bases). Germline CDR1 reads LNHDA; CDR2 reads SQIVND (reference sequence). V lost 8 bases and J 0 bases, leaving 10 bases between the germline ends. The CDR3 loop spans 14 amino acids. This chain's CDR3 is CASLRGANTGELFF. The CDR3 DNA is TGTGCCAGTCTCCGGGGAGCGAACACCGGGGAGCTGTTTTTT.

To note about this clone: This CDR3 is also generated by other DNA sequences in the sample. The CDR3 region has the DNA TGTGCCTGGAGTCCAGGGACAGGGGATTATGGCTACACCTTC. As protein: CAWSPGTGDYGYTF. This chain uses TRBV30 with TRBJ1-2; 10 nucleotides line up with TRBD1. The trim removed 2 bases at V and 5 bases at J, leaving 5 bases unmatched. CDR3 length equals 14 residues. In germline, CDR1 is GTSNPN, CDR2 SVGIG (reference sequence).

J is TRBJ1-2 and V is TRBV18; 9 nucleotides line up with TRBD1. The germline V gene has CDR1 KGHSH and CDR2 LQKENI. The V and J ends lost 3 bases and 4 bases, in that order; junction bases with no gene match: 6. This CDR3 region has 15 residues. The DNA of the CDR3 is TGTGCCAGCTCACCTTCGGGGACAGGGAGCTATGGCTACACCTTC. It yields the protein CASSPSGTGSYGYTF.

The genes are TRBV19 and TRBJ1-5; perhaps TRBD1 as D (5 bases). The CDR3 contains 15 residues. Germline CDR1 and CDR2: LNHDA and SQIVND (reference sequence). Trimming took 1 base from V and 7 from J, leaving 14 bases between them. The CDR3 reads CASSIVEGAGQPQHF. The DNA for the CDR3 is TGTGCCAGTAGTATAGTAGAAGGGGCAGGGCAGCCCCAGCATTTT.

This sequence joins TRBV18 and TRBJ1-4; D is perhaps TRBD1 (5 bases). The V end was cut by 2 bases, the J end by 8 bases, with 18 bases between. Looked up from germline, CDR1 is KGHSH and CDR2 is LQKENI. The CDR3 is 16 residues long. This chain's CDR3 is CASSPLPASGLEKLFF. Here the CDR3 DNA reads TGTGCCAGCTCACCATTACCGGCGTCAGGGTTAGAAAAACTGTTTTTT.

V is TRBV24-1 and J is TRBJ2-2; D is ambiguous. The V end was cut by 4 bases, the J end by 4 bases, with 9 bases between. CDR3 length equals 14 residues. The V gene's germline CDR1 is KGHDR and CDR2 SFDVKD. CDR3 DNA: TGTGCCACCAGTGAGTCTGCGAGCACCGGGGAGCTGTTTTTT. It specifies CATSESASTGELFF.

The V gene is TRBV2, the J gene TRBJ1-2; D might be TRBD1 (6 bases). Germline V lookup: CDR1 SNHLY, CDR2 FYNNEI. Trimming took off 7 bases at V and 0 bases at J, with 12 bases between the two ends. The CDR3 length is 14 residues. Here the CDR3 reads CASTRQDTNYGYTF. DNA of the CDR3: TGTGCCAGCACCAGACAGGATACTAACTATGGCTACACCTTC.

On this clone: Other nucleotide sequences from this sample produce the same CDR3. The chain has TRBV5-1 and TRBJ1-1, with D unresolved. The CDR3 length is 13 residues. The V end lost 1 base, the J end lost 0 bases, and 4 bases lay between the germline ends. Germline loops: CDR1 SGHRS, CDR2 YFSETQ. The CDR3 nucleotides are TGCGCCAGCAGCTTGACGGTGAACACTGAAGCTTTCTTT. This codes for CASSLTVNTEAFF. The whole variable domain, remainder taken from reference TRBV5-1 and TRBJ1-1, is KAGVTQTPRYLIKTRGQQVTLSCSPISGHRSVSWYQQTPGQGLQFLFEYFSETQRNKGNFPGRFSGRQFSNSRSEMNVSTLELGDSALYLCASSLTVNTEAFFGQGTRLTVV.

The chain joins TRBV5-6 to TRBJ1-1, with 7 bases matching TRBD1. V lost 4 bases, J lost 9 bases, and 9 bases stayed unmatched. CDR1 is SGHDT, CDR2 YYEEEE, per germline. CDR3 length: 13 residues. CDR3 bases: TGTGCCAGCAGCATAACAGGGGAAAAAAAAGCTTTCTTT. Translation gives CASSITGEKKAFF.

This clone was recorded only once. The chain is built from TRBV12-3 or TRBV12-4 and TRBJ2-1; D not resolved. Trimming left V 6 bases short and J 8 bases short, with 11 bases between. The CDR3 is made up of 12 amino acids. The CDR3 DNA is TGTGCCAGCAGCCGGAGCCCAGATGAGCAGTTCTTC. It yields the protein CASSRSPDEQFF.

The chain is built from TRBV4-2 and TRBJ1-1; D unresolved. Trimming stripped 10 bases from V and 5 bases from J, with 17 bases between. Germline CDR1 reads LGHNA; CDR2 reads YNFKEQ. This CDR3 is built from 13 residues. The CDR3: CATLSNERTEAFF. In DNA form, the CDR3 reads TGTGCCACCCTATCCAATGAGAGGACTGAAGCTTTCTTT.

The V and J genes are TRBV30 and TRBJ2-1; TRBD2 is a possible D gene (6 bases). The CDR3 is 14 residues long. The germline V gene has CDR1 GTSNPN and CDR2 SVGIG (reference sequence). V was trimmed by 2 bases and J by 10 bases, leaving 18 bases between them. CDR3 coding DNA: TGTGCCTGGAGTATGGGACTGGGTGGAGGGGAGCAGTTCTTC. The encoded protein is CAWSMGLGGGEQFF.

The rearrangement links TRBV18 to TRBJ1-2; D unclear. The CDR3 covers 15 residues. Germline CDR1 is KGHSH and CDR2 is LQKENI. V lost 5 bases, J lost 2 bases, and 15 bases lay in between. CDR3 nucleotide sequence: TGTGCCAGCTCATCCCGGGGATCCTCGAACTATGGCTACACCTTC. This translates into CASSSRGSSNYGYTF.

DNA of the CDR3: TGCGCCAGCAGCCAAGTAGGGACAGCTACTAACTATGGCTACACCTTC. Its protein product is CASSQVGTATNYGYTF. The gene calls are TRBV4-1 and TRBJ1-2; 7 bases agree with TRBD1. The V and J ends lost 1 base and 0 bases, in that order; junction bases with no gene match: 5. The CDR3 totals 16 residues. The germline V gene has CDR1 MGHRA and CDR2 YSYEKL.

V usage is TRBV11-2 and J usage is TRBJ2-1; the match to TRBD1 covers 8 bases. The CDR3 spans 15 residues. The trim removed 5 bases at V and 1 base at J, leaving 4 bases unmatched. Germline CDR1 SGHAT, CDR2 FQNNGV. The CDR3 DNA reads TGTGCCAGCAGCCCTGGGACAGGATCCTACAATGAGCAGTTCTTC. It translates to CASSPGTGSYNEQFF.

The V gene is TRBV2, the J gene TRBJ2-5; TRBD1 aligns across 7 bases. CDR3 size: 14 residues. Trimming cost V 7 bases and J 5 bases; bases outside gene matches: 10. Germline CDR1 is SNHLY and CDR2 is FYNNEI. In DNA form, the CDR3 reads TGTGCCAGCACACTCCTACAGGGGCGGGAGACCCAGTACTTC. This translates into CASTLLQGRETQYF.